This T cell receptor (beta chain) was identified during a study of PD-1 blockade in classical Hodgkin lymphoma. Study outcomes and limitations: Repertoire differences have undefined causes, possibly disease activity or prior therapy. Individuals initiating nivolumab under 1 year after ASCT were excluded. TCR diversity in CD4+, not CD8+, cells rose significantly by C4D1.

Per the germline V gene, CDR1 is KGHSH and CDR2 is LQKENI. The CDR3 is 15 residues long. With 2 bases removed from V and 1 base from J, the gap between germline ends came to 10 bases. Time point given: cycle 4 day 1 (C4D1), after five to seven weeks of nivolumab. All patients relapsed after autologous stem cell transplantation, and brentuximab vedotin exposure varied. In this sample, this clone turned up a few times. The antigen remains unidentified. Using immunoSEQ multiplex PCR, the repertoire was profiled, and TCRdb retains in-frame clones only, with some absent. This repertoire shows about 28,000 clones, roughly 75% found once; its top ten account for about 17%.

The rearrangement joins TRBV18 to TRBJ2-3; unclear D gene. The sequence was collected from a human donor with classical Hodgkin lymphoma. This sample comprised peripheral blood mononuclear cells (PBMCs), obtained before the fourth cycle of nivolumab. CDR3 amino acids: CASSPISSGTDTQYF. CDR3 coding DNA: TGTGCCAGCTCACCAATCTCGTCGGGCACAGATACGCAGTATTTT. Full variable domain (rest looked up from reference TRBV18 and TRBJ2-3): NAGVMQNPRHLVRRRGQEARLRCSPMKGHSHVYWYRQLPEEGLKFMVYLQKENIIDESGMPKERFSAEFPKEGPSILRIQQVVRGDSAAYFCASSPISSGTDTQYFGPGTRLTVL.